Below are 21 T cell receptor beta chains sequenced from a single sample in a study of cytomegalovirus exposure and HLA in healthy donors. Primers for the PCR totalled 60 Vbeta and 13 Jbeta. Assay: immunoSEQ multiplex PCR; the TCRdb copy retains only in-frame clones and omits some. The sample yields under 200,000 clones, 68% seen once. Sequenced input: PBMCs. These receptors originate from a woman aged 40 to 49 in good health and CMV-seropositive.

This chain links TRBV7-2 with TRBJ1-2, with a tentative D call TRBD1 (6 bases). Germline V gene data show CDR1 as SGHTA and CDR2 as FQGNSA. The CDR3 is 16 amino acids. V was trimmed by 5 bases and J by 3 bases, leaving 19 bases between them. CDR3 DNA sequence: TGTGCCAGCAGCCCCCGTTTCAGGGGTATTGACTATGGCTACACCTTC. Encoded protein: CASSPRFRGIDYGYTF.

The chain carries TRBV5-4 and TRBJ2-3; D is uncertain. The CDR3 has 15 amino acids. Trimming pared 0 bases from V and 1 base from J, leaving 9 bases between. Germline V gene sequence: CDR1 SGHNT, CDR2 YYREEE (reference sequence). CDR3 bases: TGTGCCAGCAGCTTGGGGTTAGAGGGCACAGATACGCAGTATTTT. It yields the protein CASSLGLEGTDTQYF.

The rearrangement uses TRBV5-5 and TRBJ1-1; TRBD1 aligns across 7 bases. With 2 bases clipped from V and 1 base from J, the junction kept 5 bases outside the gene matches. The germline V gene has CDR1 SGHKS and CDR2 YYEKEE (reference sequence). The length of the CDR3 is 15 residues. CDR3 protein: CASSLEGTANTEAFF. CDR3 nucleotide sequence: TGTGCCAGCAGCTTAGAAGGGACAGCGAACACTGAAGCTTTCTTT. Looking up the rest from reference TRBV5-5 and TRBJ1-1 gives the full variable domain: DAGVTQSPTHLIKTRGQQVTLRCSPISGHKSVSWYQQVLGQGPQFIFQYYEKEERGRGNFPDRFSARQFPNYSSELNVNALLLGDSALYLCASSLEGTANTEAFFGQGTRLTVV.

The chain has TRBV5-4 and TRBJ2-2; 7 bases fit TRBD2. The germline V gene has CDR1 SGHNT and CDR2 YYREEE (reference sequence). The CDR3 has 15 amino acids. V shed 1 base and J 7 bases; nucleotides not matched to a gene: 7. The DNA of the CDR3 is TGTGCCAGCAGCTTGACCGCGACTAGCTACGGGGAGCTGTTTTTT. This translates into CASSLTATSYGELFF.

CDR3 sequence reads: CATKDLEHSYEQYF. The CDR3 DNA is TGTGCCACCAAGGACTTGGAGCATTCCTACGAGCAGTACTTC. This chain connects TRBV25-1 to TRBJ2-7; tentatively, D is TRBD2 (5 bases). The V end was cut by 10 bases, the J end by 1 base, with 17 bases between. The CDR3 length is 14 residues. The V gene's germline CDR1 is MGHDK and CDR2 SYGVNS.

J is TRBJ2-1 and V is TRBV9; TRBD2 agrees at 11 bases. Germline CDR1 is SGDLS and CDR2 is YYNGEE. J lost 7 bases, V lost 0 bases, and 12 bases had no gene match. The length of the CDR3 is 18 residues. The CDR3 bases are TGTGCCAGCAGCGTAGCTACGACTAGCGGGAACCCCCCGAATGAGCAGTTCTTC. It yields the protein CASSVATTSGNPPNEQFF. The entire variable domain, with the rest obtained from reference TRBV9 and TRBJ2-1, is as follows: DSGVTQTPKHLITATGQRVTLRCSPRSGDLSVYWYQQSLDQGLQFLIQYYNGEERAKGNILERFSAQQFPDLHSELNLSSLELGDSALYFCASSVATTSGNPPNEQFFGPGTRLTVL.

This rearrangement joins TRBV5-6 to TRBJ2-5; 10 bases align to TRBD2. The CDR3 consists of 15 residues. Losses at the gene ends were 0 bases for V and 5 bases for J; bases not matched to a gene: 4. Germline V gene data show CDR1 as SGHDT and CDR2 as YYEEEE. The CDR3 sequence: CASSLALAGAETQYF. The CDR3 nucleotides read TGTGCCAGCAGCTTGGCGCTAGCGGGGGCGGAGACCCAGTACTTC.

The gene calls are TRBV18 and TRBJ2-7; TRBD1 matches 11 bases. This CDR3 contains 14 residues. Germline V lookup: CDR1 KGHSH, CDR2 LQKENI. With 2 bases clipped from V and 7 bases from J, the junction kept 4 bases outside the gene matches. CDR3: CASSPGQGAWEQYF. CDR3 bases: TGTGCCAGCTCACCAGGACAGGGGGCCTGGGAGCAGTACTTC.

The chain is built from TRBV5-1 and TRBJ1-4, with D possibly TRBD1 on 6 matching bases. Looked up from germline, CDR1 is SGHRS and CDR2 is YFSETQ. The V and J ends lost 4 bases and 2 bases respectively, with 15 bases between them. The CDR3 is 16 amino acids. The CDR3 loop is CASSPQGGGTNEKLFF. The CDR3 DNA is TGCGCCAGCAGCCCCCAAGGGGGGGGCACTAATGAAAAACTGTTTTTT. The full variable domain, its missing parts supplied by reference TRBV5-1 and TRBJ1-4, is KAGVTQTPRYLIKTRGQQVTLSCSPISGHRSVSWYQQTPGQGLQFLFEYFSETQRNKGNFPGRFSGRQFSNSRSEMNVSTLELGDSALYLCASSPQGGGTNEKLFFGSGTQLSVL.

The genes are TRBV5-1 and TRBJ2-7; D is perhaps TRBD2 (5 bases). Germline V gene sequence: CDR1 SGHRS, CDR2 YFSETQ. The CDR3 is 11 residues long. Trimming cost V 0 bases and J 7 bases, with 5 bases left between them. The CDR3 is CASSLAGEQYF. The CDR3 coding sequence is TGCGCCAGCAGCTTGGCGGGAGAGCAGTACTTC.

The rearrangement joins TRBV28 to TRBJ2-3; 9 nucleotides agree with TRBD1. V gave up 6 bases and J gave up 5 bases; unmatched junction bases: 9. The CDR3 is 15 residues long. Germline CDR1 and CDR2: MDHEN and SYDVKM. In nucleotides, the CDR3 is TGTGCCAGCAGCACCCCACAGGGGGCAGGAGATACGCAGTATTTT. It translates to CASSTPQGAGDTQYF.

The chain uses TRBV4-1 and TRBJ2-2; 7 bases align to TRBD1. From germline, CDR1 is MGHRA and CDR2 YSYEKL. The CDR3 extends over 17 amino acids. With V trimmed by 6 bases and J by 1 base, 11 bases remained unmatched. The CDR3 nucleotides read TGCGCCAGCAGTCGCTTACCTAGGACAGGGAACACCGGGGAGCTGTTTTTT. Residues: CASSRLPRTGNTGELFF.

The chain recombines TRBV28 with TRBJ2-5; 8 bases map to TRBD2. Looked up from germline, CDR1 is MDHEN and CDR2 is SYDVKM. Trimming cost V 7 bases and J 2 bases; bases outside gene matches: 0. This CDR3 contains 12 residues. CDR3 bases: TGTGCCAGCACTAGCGGGCAAGAGACCCAGTACTTC. The encoded protein is CASTSGQETQYF.

This clone was observed a few times. The V and J genes are TRBV5-6 and TRBJ2-2; 9 nucleotides line up with TRBD1. The CDR3 has 16 amino acids. The germline V gene has CDR1 SGHDT and CDR2 YYEEEE. Losses at the gene ends were 1 base for V and 4 bases for J; bases not matched to a gene: 5. The CDR3: CASSLPGTGTTGELFF. CDR3 DNA: TGTGCCAGCAGCTTGCCCGGGACAGGGACCACCGGGGAGCTGTTTTTT.

This clone was counted between two and nine times. The rearrangement links TRBV12-5 to TRBJ1-2; 7 positions match TRBD1. V lost 2 bases, J lost 9 bases, and 15 bases stayed unmatched. There are 16 residues in the CDR3. Germline assignment: CDR1 LGHNT and CDR2 FRNRAP. Here the CDR3 reads CASGLLPLQGVGRYTF. DNA of the CDR3: TGTGCTAGTGGTTTGCTACCTCTGCAGGGGGTTGGTCGCTACACCTTC. The variable domain in full, completed from reference TRBV12-5 and TRBJ1-2, reads DARVTQTPRHKVTEMGQEVTMRCQPILGHNTVFWYRQTMMQGLELLAYFRNRAPLDDSGMPKDRFSAEMPDATLATLKIQPSEPRDSAVYFCASGLLPLQGVGRYTFGSGTRLTVV.

The chain is built from TRBV27 and TRBJ2-1, with D possibly being TRBD1 (5 bases). The V gene's germline CDR1 is MNHEY and CDR2 SMNVEV (reference sequence). V lost 5 bases and J 4 bases, leaving 12 bases between the germline ends. The CDR3 runs 14 residues. CDR3 sequence (DNA): TGTGCCAGCAGTCCGTCCGACAGATACAATGAGCAGTTCTTC. Translating it yields CASSPSDRYNEQFF.

A note on this clone: The germline gene is not matched at one end of the junction; a read error may be the cause. The sample contains more than one DNA sequence encoding this CDR3. The chain joins TRBV5-1 to TRBJ2-6, with a possible D match to TRBD1 (5 bases). The germline V gene has CDR1 SGHRS and CDR2 YFSETQ. The CDR3 contains 14 residues. The CDR3 DNA reads TGCGCCAGCAGCTTAACAACTGGGGCCAACGTCCTAACTTTC. Residues: CASSLTTGANVLTF.

Turning to this clone: The junction and the germline gene differ at one end; a read error may be behind it. The chain combines TRBV6-5 with TRBJ1-2, with a tentative D call TRBD1 (6 bases). This CDR3 contains 13 residues. The germline V gene has CDR1 MNHEY and CDR2 SVGAGI. The CDR3 nucleotides are TGTGCCAGCAGTTACGCACAGGGCTATGGCTACCCCTTC. It yields the protein CASSYAQGYGYPF.

The chain carries TRBV9 and TRBJ1-2, with TRBD1 as a possible D gene (5 bases). The ends were cut back, 0 bases at V and 8 bases at J, with 17 bases in the middle. From germline, CDR1 is SGDLS and CDR2 YYNGEE. The CDR3 totals 15 residues. The chain's CDR3 is CASSVEGHLSEGYTF. In DNA form, the CDR3 reads TGTGCCAGCAGCGTAGAGGGGCACTTAAGCGAGGGCTACACCTTC.

This clone has only one observation. Within the sample, other DNA sequences also encode this same CDR3. The chain recombines TRBV18 with TRBJ2-7; perhaps TRBD1 as D (5 bases). The CDR3 runs 13 residues. Deletions cut 2 bases from V and 3 bases from J, with 8 bases between. Germline V gene data show CDR1 as KGHSH and CDR2 as LQKENI. The CDR3 spells CASSPSQGYEQYF. The DNA of the CDR3 is TGTGCCAGCTCACCAAGCCAGGGCTACGAGCAGTACTTC.

The chain recombines TRBV5-1 with TRBJ2-2; D ambiguous. Germline V gene data show CDR1 as SGHRS and CDR2 as YFSETQ. V was pared by 4 bases and J by 9 bases, with 19 bases between. The CDR3 loop spans 15 amino acids. CDR3 nucleotides: TGCGCCAGCAGCCCCTCGACTGGGTGGAGCAGGGAGCTGTTTTTT. Amino acid sequence: CASSPSTGWSRELFF.